Following are 10 T cell receptor beta chains from one sample sequenced in a study of early T cells in non-severe SARS-CoV-2 infection. TCRdb analysed the 5' RACE reads with MiXCR anew, one entry per CDR3 protein. The sample yields over 45,000 distinct CDR3 sequences, under 7.5% seen once. The sample was whole blood, taken at baseline. The receptors were sampled from an adult who was a healthcare worker with PCR-confirmed SARS-CoV-2 infection or an uninfected control (not recorded which).

This clonotype was observed at least ten times. The junction and the germline gene differ at one end; a read error may be behind it. The V gene is TRBV10-3, the J gene TRBJ2-7; perhaps D is TRBD1 or TRBD2 (6 bases each). The germline V gene encodes CDR1 ENHRY and CDR2 SYGVKD. CDR3 length: 15 residues. DNA for the CDR3: TGTGCCATCAGTGATAAGGGGGGACCATCCTCCGAGCAGTACTTC. Translated, it gives CAISDKGGPSSEQYF.

The chain uses TRBV12-3 or TRBV12-4 and TRBJ2-5; maybe TRBD1 (5 bases). Trimming shortened V by 6 bases and J by 3 bases, and 20 bases separated the two germline ends. This CDR3 comprises 16 residues. CDR3 nucleotides: TGTGCCAGCAGCCCACCGGCAGGGCTAGTTGAAGAGACCCAGTACTTC. It translates to CASSPPAGLVEETQYF.

This chain connects TRBV6-2 or TRBV6-3 to TRBJ2-1, with 12 bases fitting TRBD2. The germline CDR1 and CDR2 sequences are MNHEY and SVGEGT. Trimming removed 6 bases from V and 3 bases from J; junction bases left unmatched: 9. The length of the CDR3 is 17 residues. This chain's CDR3 is CASSFPSGGAIYNEQFF. The CDR3 region has the DNA TGTGCCAGCAGCTTCCCTAGCGGGGGGGCAATCTACAATGAGCAGTTCTTC.

The chain combines TRBV18 with TRBJ2-7; the D is unclear. With 3 bases removed from V and 4 bases from J, the gap between germline ends came to 13 bases. This CDR3 spans 14 amino acids. From germline, CDR1 is KGHSH and CDR2 LQKENI. CDR3 nucleotide sequence: TGTGCCAGCTCACCGCCGGGTACAGCATACGAGCAGTACTTC. Translated: CASSPPGTAYEQYF.

V and J are TRBV4-1 and TRBJ2-3; 9 bases are a match to TRBD1. There are 17 residues in the CDR3. The germline V gene encodes CDR1 MGHRA and CDR2 YSYEKL. The J segment lost 4 bases and the V segment lost 6 bases, leaving 14 bases of the junction unmatched. CDR3 in amino acids: CASRPGTGRLVADTQYF. Here the CDR3 DNA reads TGCGCCAGCAGACCTGGGACAGGGAGACTGGTCGCAGATACGCAGTATTTT.

This clonotype was recorded at least ten times. The chain couples TRBV29-1 to TRBJ2-3; D remains unclear. Germline V CDR1 and CDR2: SQVTM, ANQGSEA. This CDR3 is built from 12 residues. V was clipped by 8 bases and J by 0 bases, with 9 bases between them. DNA for the CDR3: TGCAGCTTGGAGTCCAGCACAGATACGCAGTATTTT. Its translation: CSLESSTDTQYF.

The V and J genes are TRBV7-2 and TRBJ2-7; 8 positions match TRBD2. The CDR3 extends over 15 amino acids. V shed 2 bases and J 0 bases; nucleotides not matched to a gene: 3. In germline, CDR1 is SGHTA, CDR2 FQGNSA. CDR3 sequence: CASSLSGGPSYEQYF. CDR3 bases: TGTGCCAGCAGCTTAAGCGGGGGACCCTCCTACGAGCAGTACTTC.

The rearrangement joins TRBV5-1 to TRBJ2-5; no clear D gene. The germline CDR1 and CDR2 sequences are SGHRS and YFSETQ. Trimming shortened V by 0 bases and J by 5 bases, and 8 bases separated the two germline ends. The CDR3 contains 13 residues. CDR3 sequence reads: CASSLEPSETQYF. DNA for the CDR3: TGCGCCAGCAGCTTGGAGCCCTCGGAGACCCAGTACTTC. Based on the CDR3 plus reference TRBV5-1 and TRBJ2-5, the full variable domain is KAGVTQTPRYLIKTRGQQVTLSCSPISGHRSVSWYQQTPGQGLQFLFEYFSETQRNKGNFPGRFSGRQFSNSRSEMNVSTLELGDSALYLCASSLEPSETQYFGPGTRLLVL.

The V call is TRBV18, the J call TRBJ1-1; 9 nucleotides agree with TRBD1. After removal of 3 bases from V and 0 bases from J, the junction contained 5 bases not matched to a gene. The CDR3 runs to 16 residues. Germline V gene sequence: CDR1 KGHSH, CDR2 LQKENI. The CDR3 DNA reads TGTGCCAGCTCACCGGGACAGGGACTCATGAACACTGAAGCTTTCTTT. Protein: CASSPGQGLMNTEAFF.

The rearrangement joins TRBV12-3 or TRBV12-4 to TRBJ1-1; D possibly corresponds to TRBD1 (5 bases). The V end lost 6 bases, the J end lost 8 bases, and 16 bases lay between the germline ends. The CDR3 spans 13 residues. The CDR3 sequence is CASRMEGAVEAFF. In DNA form, the CDR3 reads TGTGCCAGCAGGATGGAAGGGGCTGTCGAAGCTTTCTTT.